The 28 T cell receptor beta chains in this list originate from one sample, sequenced in a study of blood T cell repertoires in COVID-19. Sequenced by immunoSEQ multiplex PCR; TCRdb stores in-frame clones only, minus some. The sample lists around 67,000 clones, around 87% occurring once. The material sequenced was peripheral blood. Receptors originate from a man in his fifties with active COVID-19.

J is TRBJ2-2 and V is TRBV6-5, with TRBD1 matching over 7 bases. The V segment lost 5 bases and the J segment 8 bases; nucleotides outside the gene matches: 11. CDR1 MNHEY and CDR2 SVGAGI come from the germline V gene. CDR3 length: 15 amino acids. The CDR3 region is CASSNTGARHGELFF. The CDR3 region has the DNA TGTGCCAGCAGTAACACAGGGGCTCGACATGGGGAGCTGTTTTTT.

The chain has TRBV28 and TRBJ2-2; 12 nucleotides match TRBD2. The V gene's germline CDR1 is MDHEN and CDR2 SYDVKM. This CDR3 contains 16 residues. J was trimmed by 3 bases and V by 6 bases; bases with no gene match: 5. This CDR3 reads CASRHPSGRDTGELFF. As DNA, the CDR3 is TGTGCCAGCAGGCACCCTAGCGGGAGGGACACCGGGGAGCTGTTTTTT.

This clone was seen just once. The V and J genes are TRBV11-2 and TRBJ2-7; TRBD1 matches at 10 bases. The CDR3 spans 15 residues. CDR1 is SGHAT and CDR2 is FQNNGV in the germline V gene. J was trimmed by 6 bases and V by 3 bases; bases with no gene match: 8. CDR3 residues: CASSLYGTGAGEQYF. DNA of the CDR3: TGTGCCAGCAGCTTGTACGGGACAGGGGCGGGCGAGCAGTACTTC.

This clone was counted at least ten times. The CDR3 here is CATSDFGLAGTNEQFF. The CDR3 DNA is TGTGCCACCAGTGATTTCGGACTAGCGGGAACTAATGAGCAGTTCTTC. This chain uses TRBV24-1 with TRBJ2-1, with 12 bases matching TRBD2. Germline V lookup: CDR1 KGHDR, CDR2 SFDVKD. The CDR3 totals 16 residues. J gave up 7 bases and V 1 base, and 4 bases lay outside the gene matches.

V and J are TRBV12-3 or TRBV12-4 and TRBJ2-3; a possible D gene is TRBD1 (5 bases). V was cut by 5 bases and J by 5 bases, with 11 bases left in between. The CDR3 contains 13 residues. The CDR3 is CASSPRQRDTQYF. The CDR3 DNA sequence: TGTGCCAGCAGTCCTAGACAGAGAGATACGCAGTATTTT.

Only one count was recorded for this clone. The rearrangement uses TRBV19 and TRBJ2-5; D is unclear. CDR1 and CDR2 (germline): LNHDA, SQIVND (reference sequence). The CDR3 has 12 amino acids. Trimming cost V 5 bases and J 7 bases, with 11 bases left between them. CDR3 region: CASSLSAGTQYF. DNA for the CDR3: TGTGCCAGTAGTCTCTCGGCAGGGACCCAGTACTTC. Drawing the rest from reference TRBV19 and TRBJ2-5, the complete variable domain is DGGITQSPKYLFRKEGQNVTLSCEQNLNHDAMYWYRQDPGQGLRLIYYSQIVNDFQKGDIAEGYSVSREKKESFPLTVTSAQKNPTAFYLCASSLSAGTQYFGPGTRLLVL.

The chain links TRBV6-1 to TRBJ1-1, with unresolved D. The CDR3 runs to 11 residues. The germline V and J ends were trimmed by 10 bases and 7 bases, with 13 bases remaining between them. Germline CDR1 and CDR2: MNHNS and SASEGT. DNA of the CDR3: TGTGCCACCGCGCCCCGGGGTGAAGCTTTCTTT. Its protein is CATAPRGEAFF.

The V and J genes are TRBV4-3 and TRBJ2-3, with 11 positions matching TRBD2. Per the germline V gene, CDR1 is LGHNA and CDR2 is YSLEER. Trimming at V came to 3 bases and at J to 7 bases, leaving 15 bases not matched to a gene. The CDR3 sequence is 18 residues long. This CDR3 is CASSQSLPVAGGPNTQYF. The CDR3 DNA follows: TGCGCCAGCAGCCAGTCCCTTCCCGTAGCGGGAGGGCCGAATACGCAGTATTTT.

The chain employs TRBV9 and TRBJ2-1; 14 nucleotides agree with TRBD2. This CDR3 is built from 17 residues. V trimming: 4 bases; J trimming: 9 bases; junction bases outside the gene matches: 12. The germline V gene has CDR1 SGDLS and CDR2 YYNGEE. CDR3 loop: CASSPRLAGGKRGEQFF. The CDR3 nucleotides read TGTGCCAGCAGCCCAAGACTAGCGGGAGGGAAGAGGGGTGAGCAGTTCTTC.

Only a few counts were recorded for this clone. Other DNA variants within this sample encode the same CDR3. The chain combines TRBV28 with TRBJ2-1; D is possibly TRBD1 (5 bases). V gave up 6 bases and J gave up 0 bases, with 12 bases separating them. The CDR3 has 15 residues. Germline loops: CDR1 MDHEN, CDR2 SYDVKM. CDR3 DNA sequence: TGTGCCAGCAGGGAAGACAGTAGCTCCTACAATGAGCAGTTCTTC. Translated: CASREDSSSYNEQFF.

The chain employs TRBV3-1 (or the pseudogene TRBV3-2) and TRBJ2-7; TRBD2 aligns across 8 bases. Per germline, CDR1 LGHDT and CDR2 YNNKEL (reference sequence). This CDR3 spans 18 amino acids. Unmatched junction bases numbered 11, after V lost 1 base and J lost 0 bases. The chain's CDR3 is CASSQGFLAGGFSYEQYF. The CDR3 DNA reads as TGTGCCAGCAGCCAAGGTTTTTTGGCGGGAGGCTTCTCCTACGAGCAGTACTTC.

The chain couples TRBV18 to TRBJ2-7, with D perhaps matching TRBD2 (5 bases). The CDR3 covers 17 residues. The germline gives CDR1 KGHSH, CDR2 LQKENI. V lost 1 base and J 3 bases, leaving 19 bases between the germline ends. As DNA, the CDR3 is TGTGCCAGCTCACCACTAACCTCTGAAATTGGAGGCTACGAGCAGTACTTC. This sequence encodes CASSPLTSEIGGYEQYF.

J is TRBJ2-7 and V is TRBV28; 8 bases are shared with TRBD2. The trim removed 3 bases at V and 9 bases at J, leaving 10 bases unmatched. Germline-derived CDR1 and CDR2 are MDHEN and SYDVKM. The CDR3 length is 14 residues. The CDR3 is CASSFTGRASGQYF. The CDR3 DNA reads TGTGCCAGCAGTTTTACCGGGAGGGCCTCGGGGCAGTACTTC.

The V gene is TRBV11-3, the J gene TRBJ2-1; no firm D call. The CDR3 contains 13 residues. Trimming removed 0 bases at V and 3 bases at J, with 3 bases between. From germline, CDR1 is SGHNT and CDR2 YENEEA. CDR3 amino acids: CASSLDSYNEQFF. Written as DNA, the CDR3 is TGTGCCAGCAGCTTAGACAGCTACAATGAGCAGTTCTTC.

This clone was observed once. V gene TRBV10-3 combines with J gene TRBJ1-1, with a weak D call TRBD1 (5 bases). The V gene lost 2 bases and the J gene lost 4 bases, with 8 bases spanning the gap. Germline V CDR1 and CDR2: ENHRY, SYGVKD. The CDR3 spans 13 residues. The CDR3 reads CAISEPGGTEAFF. CDR3 bases: TGTGCCATCAGTGAGCCCGGGGGCACTGAAGCTTTCTTT.

J is TRBJ2-1 and V is TRBV27, with TRBD2 as a possible D gene (6 bases). With 4 bases removed from V and 12 bases from J, the gap between germline ends came to 13 bases. The CDR3 spans 12 residues. Germline CDR1 MNHEY, CDR2 SMNVEV (reference sequence). CDR3 in DNA: TGTGCCAGCAGTTCTGCCTCTAGCGTGCAGTTCTTC. This gives the protein CASSSASSVQFF.

This clone was recorded once. V is TRBV19 and J is TRBJ1-4; no firm D call. This CDR3 has 13 amino acids. Trimming stripped 6 bases from V and 0 bases from J, with 5 bases between. The germline V gene has CDR1 LNHDA and CDR2 SQIVND (reference sequence). The CDR3 protein is CASSSSTNEKLFF. The CDR3 nucleotides are TGTGCCAGTAGCTCCTCAACTAATGAAAAACTGTTTTTT. The full variable domain, with the rest looked up from reference TRBV19 and TRBJ1-4, is DGGITQSPKYLFRKEGQNVTLSCEQNLNHDAMYWYRQDPGQGLRLIYYSQIVNDFQKGDIAEGYSVSREKKESFPLTVTSAQKNPTAFYLCASSSSTNEKLFFGSGTQLSVL.

This rearrangement joins TRBV28 to TRBJ1-4; 7 bases match TRBD1. The V and J ends lost 6 bases and 8 bases, in that order; junction bases with no gene match: 12. This CDR3 comprises 15 residues. Germline CDR1 is MDHEN and CDR2 is SYDVKM. The CDR3 sequence is CASRALTPRGEKLFF. The DNA of the CDR3 is TGTGCCAGCAGAGCCCTCACACCCAGGGGGGAAAAACTGTTTTTT.

This clone was detected many times. V usage is TRBV24-1 and J usage is TRBJ2-1; 12 bases are a match to TRBD2. There are 18 residues in the CDR3. V shed 4 bases, J shed 10 bases, and the junction held 16 bases outside the gene matches. Germline loops: CDR1 KGHDR, CDR2 SFDVKD. In DNA form, the CDR3 reads TGTGCCACCAGTGACTCCGGGACTAGCGGGCCCCGGGCGTGGGAGCAGTTCTTC. This codes for CATSDSGTSGPRAWEQFF.

The V gene is TRBV20-1, the J gene TRBJ2-1; D not certain. The germline V gene encodes CDR1 DFQATT and CDR2 SNEGSKA (reference sequence). There are 16 residues in the CDR3. With 3 bases removed from V and 4 bases from J, the gap between germline ends came to 19 bases. The CDR3 region has the DNA TGCAGTGCTAGTTCGCTGTACTTACTCCTGTACAATGAGCAGTTCTTC. It translates to CSASSLYLLLYNEQFF.

This rearrangement joins TRBV28 to TRBJ2-1, with 13 bases identical to TRBD2. The ends lost 4 bases at V and 2 bases at J; junction bases unmatched: 11. There are 19 residues in the CDR3. Germline lookup yields CDR1 MDHEN and CDR2 SYDVKM. In DNA, the CDR3 is TGTGCCAGCAGTTCCGTACTAGCGGGAGGGCCGAACCCCTACAATGAGCAGTTCTTC. It specifies CASSSVLAGGPNPYNEQFF. Drawing the rest from reference TRBV28 and TRBJ2-1, the complete variable domain is DVKVTQSSRYLVKRTGEKVFLECVQDMDHENMFWYRQDPGLGLRLIYFSYDVKMKEKGDIPEGYSVSREKKERFSLILESASTNQTSMYLCASSSVLAGGPNPYNEQFFGPGTRLTVL.

This chain joins TRBV19 and TRBJ1-2, with D possibly being TRBD1 (6 bases). V lost 8 bases to trimming and J lost 8 bases, with 21 bases between them. Germline assignment: CDR1 LNHDA and CDR2 SQIVND (reference sequence). This CDR3 spans 14 amino acids. CDR3 bases: TGTGCCAGTTTACCGCCCGGGGGGGCCCGGGGCTACACCTTC. Its protein product is CASLPPGGARGYTF.

The table lists this clone with a few counts. The chain joins TRBV20-1 to TRBJ1-2; D gene unclear. Trimming cost V 3 bases and J 4 bases, with 12 bases left between them. CDR3 length equals 13 residues. Looked up from germline, CDR1 is DFQATT and CDR2 is SNEGSKA (reference sequence). Here the CDR3 reads CSASLPVGYGYTF. DNA for the CDR3: TGCAGTGCTAGTTTACCGGTCGGCTATGGCTACACCTTC.

This clone was counted only a few times. V is TRBV19 and J is TRBJ2-3, with unresolved D. Trimming left V 11 bases short and J 2 bases short, with 8 bases between. Looked up from germline, CDR1 is LNHDA and CDR2 is SQIVND (reference sequence). This CDR3 has 11 residues. The CDR3 here is CACQNTDTQYF. In DNA, the CDR3 is TGTGCCTGTCAGAACACAGATACGCAGTATTTT.

The chain couples TRBV9 to TRBJ2-7; weak D call: TRBD1 (6 bases). V was clipped by 0 bases and J by 0 bases, with 13 bases between them. The germline V gene has CDR1 SGDLS and CDR2 YYNGEE. This CDR3 spans 16 amino acids. The chain's CDR3 is CASSVDERGSSYEQYF. CDR3 sequence (DNA): TGTGCCAGCAGCGTAGATGAGAGGGGGTCCTCCTACGAGCAGTACTTC. Full variable domain (rest looked up from reference TRBV9 and TRBJ2-7): DSGVTQTPKHLITATGQRVTLRCSPRSGDLSVYWYQQSLDQGLQFLIQYYNGEERAKGNILERFSAQQFPDLHSELNLSSLELGDSALYFCASSVDERGSSYEQYFGPGTRLTVT.

In this sample, this clone turned up a few times. The rearrangement joins TRBV29-1 to TRBJ2-7; TRBD1 matches 8 bases. The CDR3 is 12 residues long. The germline CDR1 and CDR2 sequences are SQVTM and ANQGSEA. Germline trimming cut 4 bases from V and 4 bases from J; bases unmatched to any gene: 3. This CDR3 reads CSVGTGKYEQYF. CDR3 bases: TGCAGCGTTGGGACAGGGAAATACGAGCAGTACTTC.

This chain connects TRBV7-2 to TRBJ2-1; 10 bases line up with TRBD2. The CDR3 sequence is 12 residues long. Germline values: CDR1 SGHTA, CDR2 FQGNSA. Trimming removed 3 bases from V and 15 bases from J; junction bases left unmatched: 5. The CDR3 region is CASSFRAGGRFF. In nucleotides, the CDR3 is TGTGCCAGCAGCTTTAGAGCGGGAGGGCGGTTCTTC.

This clone has just a few counts. CDR3 DNA: TGTGCCAGCAGTCCCCCAGGGGACTACGAGCAGTACTTC. This encodes CASSPPGDYEQYF. V usage is TRBV27 and J usage is TRBJ2-7; the D gene is possibly TRBD1 (6 bases). Trimming cost V 5 bases and J 3 bases, with 11 bases left between them. Germline V CDR1 and CDR2: MNHEY, SMNVEV (reference sequence). This CDR3 has 13 amino acids.